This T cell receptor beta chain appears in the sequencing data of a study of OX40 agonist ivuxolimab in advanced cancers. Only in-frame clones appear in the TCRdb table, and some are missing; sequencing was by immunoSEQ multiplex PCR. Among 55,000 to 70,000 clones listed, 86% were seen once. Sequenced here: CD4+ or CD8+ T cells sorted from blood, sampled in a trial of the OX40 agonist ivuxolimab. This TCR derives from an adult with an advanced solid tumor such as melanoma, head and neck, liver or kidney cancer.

CDR3 loop: CASSLEALGYGYTF. CDR3 nucleotide sequence: TGCGCCAGCAGCTTGGAAGCCTTGGGCTATGGCTACACCTTC. This chain uses TRBV5-1 with TRBJ1-2, with D hard to call. CDR1 and CDR2 (germline): SGHRS, YFSETQ. The CDR3 sequence is 14 residues long. The V end lost 0 bases, the J end lost 4 bases, and 10 bases lay between the germline ends.